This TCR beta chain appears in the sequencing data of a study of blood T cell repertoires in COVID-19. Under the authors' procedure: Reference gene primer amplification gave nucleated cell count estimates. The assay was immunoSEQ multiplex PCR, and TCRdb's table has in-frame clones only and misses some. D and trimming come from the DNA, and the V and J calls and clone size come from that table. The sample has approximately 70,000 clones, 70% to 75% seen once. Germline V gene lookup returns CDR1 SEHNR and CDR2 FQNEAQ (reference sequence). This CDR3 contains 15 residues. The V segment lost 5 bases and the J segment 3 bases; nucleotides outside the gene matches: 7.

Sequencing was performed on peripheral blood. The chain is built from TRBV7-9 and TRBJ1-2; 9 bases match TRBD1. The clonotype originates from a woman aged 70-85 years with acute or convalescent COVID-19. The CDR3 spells CASSEGQGYYYGYTF. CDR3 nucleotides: TGTGCCAGCAGCGAGGGACAGGGATACTACTATGGCTACACCTTC.